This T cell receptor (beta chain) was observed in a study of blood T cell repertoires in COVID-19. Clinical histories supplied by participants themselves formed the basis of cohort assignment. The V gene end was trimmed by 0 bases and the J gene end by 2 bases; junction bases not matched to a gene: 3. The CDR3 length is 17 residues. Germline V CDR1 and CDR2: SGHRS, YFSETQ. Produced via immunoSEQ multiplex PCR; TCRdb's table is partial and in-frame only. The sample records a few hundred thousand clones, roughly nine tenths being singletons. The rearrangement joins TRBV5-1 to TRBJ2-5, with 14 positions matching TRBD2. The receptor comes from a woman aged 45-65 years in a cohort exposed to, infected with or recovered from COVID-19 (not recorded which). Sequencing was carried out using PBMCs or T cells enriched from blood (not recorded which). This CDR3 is CASSLGRTSGGQETQYF. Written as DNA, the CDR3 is TGCGCCAGCAGCTTGGGACGGACTAGCGGGGGGCAAGAGACCCAGTACTTC.